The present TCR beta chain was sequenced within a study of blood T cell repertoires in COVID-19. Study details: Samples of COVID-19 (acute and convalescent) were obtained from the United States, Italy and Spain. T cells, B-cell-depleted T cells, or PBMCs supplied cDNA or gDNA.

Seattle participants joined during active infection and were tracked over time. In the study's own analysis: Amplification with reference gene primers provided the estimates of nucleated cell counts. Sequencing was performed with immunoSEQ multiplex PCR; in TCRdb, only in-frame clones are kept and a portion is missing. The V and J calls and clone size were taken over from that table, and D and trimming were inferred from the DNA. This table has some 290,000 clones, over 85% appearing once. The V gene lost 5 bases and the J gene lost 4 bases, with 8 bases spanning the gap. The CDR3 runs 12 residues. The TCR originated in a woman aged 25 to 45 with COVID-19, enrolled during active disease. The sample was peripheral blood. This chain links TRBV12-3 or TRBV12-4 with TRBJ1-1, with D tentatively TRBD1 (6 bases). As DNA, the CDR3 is TGTGCCAGCAGTCACAGGGCCACTGAAGCTTTCTTT. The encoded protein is CASSHRATEAFF.